This paragraph reports one T cell receptor beta chain. The PCR was carried out with 60 Vbeta primers and 13 Jbeta primers. Profiling relied on immunoSEQ multiplex PCR, and the TCRdb table lists in-frame clones only, not all of them. The table lists about 130,000 clones, 8% to 9.5% of them singletons, with 5.5% in the top ten. Trimming at V came to 3 bases and at J to 1 base, leaving 2 bases not matched to a gene. The CDR3 sequence is 15 residues long. Per the germline V gene, CDR1 is SEHNR and CDR2 is FQNEAQ (reference sequence). This entry is derived from a study of cytomegalovirus exposure and HLA in healthy donors.

Material: PBMCs. The receptor was derived from a man aged 35 to 55 in good health and CMV-seronegative. V and J are TRBV7-9 and TRBJ1-2, with 10 bases aligning to TRBD1. This CDR3 reads CASSFGTGDNYGYTF. In DNA form, the CDR3 reads TGTGCCAGCAGCTTCGGGACAGGGGATAACTATGGCTACACCTTC.